This T cell receptor beta chain was identified during a study of CD8+ T cells in alopecia areata. Extracted RNA was reverse transcribed into cDNA, the sequencing template. The table came from immunoSEQ multiplex PCR; TCRdb's copy has only in-frame clones and leaves some out. The table includes some 190,000 clones, around 49% detected once. Noted treatment: oral pan-JAK inhibitor, 5-10 mg twice daily. Germline V gene sequence: CDR1 MNHEY, CDR2 SVGAGI. Trimming removed 1 base from V and 3 bases from J; junction bases left unmatched: 3. The CDR3 is made up of 15 amino acids. This clone was seen a handful of times.

The V call is TRBV6-5, the J call TRBJ1-2; 9 positions agree with TRBD1. The starting material was CD8+ T cells sorted from blood, obtained around week 54, from a patient treated with tofacitinib. The receptor was derived from a human donor with alopecia areata. CDR3 sequence reads: CASSYYGDRDYGYTF. The CDR3 DNA sequence: TGTGCCAGCAGTTACTACGGGGACAGGGACTATGGCTACACCTTC.